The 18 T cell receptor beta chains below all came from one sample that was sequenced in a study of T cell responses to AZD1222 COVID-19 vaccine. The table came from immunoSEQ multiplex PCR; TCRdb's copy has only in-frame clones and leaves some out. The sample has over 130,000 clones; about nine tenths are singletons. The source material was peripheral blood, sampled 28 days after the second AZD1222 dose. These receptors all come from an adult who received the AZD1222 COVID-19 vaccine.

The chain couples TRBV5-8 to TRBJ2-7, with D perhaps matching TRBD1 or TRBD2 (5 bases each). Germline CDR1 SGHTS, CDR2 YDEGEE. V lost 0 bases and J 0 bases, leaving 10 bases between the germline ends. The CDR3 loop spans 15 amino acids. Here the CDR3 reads CASSLVGVSSYEQYF. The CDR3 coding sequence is TGTGCCAGCAGCTTGGTGGGGGTCAGCTCCTACGAGCAGTACTTC.

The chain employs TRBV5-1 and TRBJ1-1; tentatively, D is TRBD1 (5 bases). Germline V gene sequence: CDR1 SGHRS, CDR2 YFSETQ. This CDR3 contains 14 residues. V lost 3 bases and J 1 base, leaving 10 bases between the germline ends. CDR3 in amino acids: CASSSDGGNTEAFF. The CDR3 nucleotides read TGCGCCAGCAGCTCGGACGGGGGGAACACTGAAGCTTTCTTT.

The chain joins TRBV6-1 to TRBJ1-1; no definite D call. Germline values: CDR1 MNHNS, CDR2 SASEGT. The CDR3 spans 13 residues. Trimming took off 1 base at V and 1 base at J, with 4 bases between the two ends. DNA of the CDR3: TGTGCCAGCAGTGAAGTGCAGAACACTGAAGCTTTCTTT. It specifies CASSEVQNTEAFF.

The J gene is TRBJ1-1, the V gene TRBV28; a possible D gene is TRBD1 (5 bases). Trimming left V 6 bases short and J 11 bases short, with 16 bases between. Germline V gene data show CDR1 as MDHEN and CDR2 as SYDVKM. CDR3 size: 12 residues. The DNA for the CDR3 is TGTGCCAGCAGCCCGGGAGCCAGGGAGGCTTTCTTT. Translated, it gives CASSPGAREAFF. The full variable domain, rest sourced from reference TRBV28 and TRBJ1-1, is DVKVTQSSRYLVKRTGEKVFLECVQDMDHENMFWYRQDPGLGLRLIYFSYDVKMKEKGDIPEGYSVSREKKERFSLILESASTNQTSMYLCASSPGAREAFFGQGTRLTVV.

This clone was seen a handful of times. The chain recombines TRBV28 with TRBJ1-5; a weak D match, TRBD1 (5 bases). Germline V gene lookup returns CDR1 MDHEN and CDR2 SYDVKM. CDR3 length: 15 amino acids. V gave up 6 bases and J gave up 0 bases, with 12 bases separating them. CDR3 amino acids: CASSRGPISNQPQHF. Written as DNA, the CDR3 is TGTGCCAGCAGCCGGGGACCGATTAGCAATCAGCCCCAGCATTTT.

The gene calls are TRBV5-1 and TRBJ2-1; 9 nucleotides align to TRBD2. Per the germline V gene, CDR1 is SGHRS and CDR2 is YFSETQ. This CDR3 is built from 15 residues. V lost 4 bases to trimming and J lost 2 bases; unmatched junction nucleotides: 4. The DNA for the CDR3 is TGCGCCAGCAGCCCGGGCGGGGGGGCCTACAATGAGCAGTTCTTC. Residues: CASSPGGGAYNEQFF.

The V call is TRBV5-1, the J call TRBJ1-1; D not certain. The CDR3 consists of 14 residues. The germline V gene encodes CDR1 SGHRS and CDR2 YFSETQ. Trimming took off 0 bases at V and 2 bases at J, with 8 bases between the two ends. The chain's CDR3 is CASSLDGGNTEAFF. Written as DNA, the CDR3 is TGCGCCAGCAGCTTGGACGGCGGAAACACTGAAGCTTTCTTT.

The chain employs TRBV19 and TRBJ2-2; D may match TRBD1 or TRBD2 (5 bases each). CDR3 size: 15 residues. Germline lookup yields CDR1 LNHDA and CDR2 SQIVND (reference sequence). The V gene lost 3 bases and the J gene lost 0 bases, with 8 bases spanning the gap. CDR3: CASSMGRANTGELFF. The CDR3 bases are TGTGCCAGTAGTATGGGACGGGCGAACACCGGGGAGCTGTTTTTT.

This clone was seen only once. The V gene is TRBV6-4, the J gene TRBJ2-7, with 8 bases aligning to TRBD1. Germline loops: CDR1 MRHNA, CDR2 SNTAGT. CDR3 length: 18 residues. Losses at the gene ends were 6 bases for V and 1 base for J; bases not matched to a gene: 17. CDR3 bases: TGTGCCAGCAGCACCCCGGGCCCGCCGGGACAGGAATCCTACGAGCAGTACTTC. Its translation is CASSTPGPPGQESYEQYF.

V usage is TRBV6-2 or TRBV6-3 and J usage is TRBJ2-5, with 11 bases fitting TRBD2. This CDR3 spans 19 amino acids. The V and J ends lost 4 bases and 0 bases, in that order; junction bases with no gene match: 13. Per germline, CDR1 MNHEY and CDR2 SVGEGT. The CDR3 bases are TGTGCCAGCAGTTTCGACCCCGGGACTAGCGGAGCGTACCAAGAGACCCAGTACTTC. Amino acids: CASSFDPGTSGAYQETQYF.

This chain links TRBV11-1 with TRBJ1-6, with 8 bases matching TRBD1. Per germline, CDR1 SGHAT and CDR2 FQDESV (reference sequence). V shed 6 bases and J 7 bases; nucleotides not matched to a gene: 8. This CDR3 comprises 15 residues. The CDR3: CASRYGQGQNSPLHF. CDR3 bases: TGTGCCAGCAGATATGGACAGGGACAGAATTCACCCCTCCACTTT.

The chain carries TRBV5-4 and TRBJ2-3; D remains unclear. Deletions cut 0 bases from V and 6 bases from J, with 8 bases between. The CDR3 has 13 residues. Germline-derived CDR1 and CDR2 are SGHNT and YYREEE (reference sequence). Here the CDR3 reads CASSLAWGDTQYF. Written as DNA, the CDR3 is TGTGCCAGCAGCTTGGCATGGGGTGATACGCAGTATTTT.

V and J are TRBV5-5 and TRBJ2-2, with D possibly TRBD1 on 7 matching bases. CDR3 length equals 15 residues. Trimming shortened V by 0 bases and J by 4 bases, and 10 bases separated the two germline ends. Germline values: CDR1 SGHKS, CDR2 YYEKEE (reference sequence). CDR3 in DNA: TGTGCCAGCAGCTTGGTTCAGGGGGGCACCGGGGAGCTGTTTTTT. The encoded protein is CASSLVQGGTGELFF.

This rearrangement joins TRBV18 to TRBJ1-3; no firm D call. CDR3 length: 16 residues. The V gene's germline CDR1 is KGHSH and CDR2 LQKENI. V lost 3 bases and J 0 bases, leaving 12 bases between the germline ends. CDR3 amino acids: CASSPYESNSGNTIYF. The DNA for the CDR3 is TGTGCCAGCTCACCCTATGAGTCGAACTCTGGAAACACCATATATTTT.

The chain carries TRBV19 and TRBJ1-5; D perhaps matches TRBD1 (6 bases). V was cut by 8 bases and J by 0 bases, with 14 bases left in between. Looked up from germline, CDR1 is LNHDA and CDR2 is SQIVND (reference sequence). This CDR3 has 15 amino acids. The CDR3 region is CASDWGLDSNQPQHF. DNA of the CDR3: TGTGCCAGTGATTGGGGGCTCGATAGCAATCAGCCCCAGCATTTT.

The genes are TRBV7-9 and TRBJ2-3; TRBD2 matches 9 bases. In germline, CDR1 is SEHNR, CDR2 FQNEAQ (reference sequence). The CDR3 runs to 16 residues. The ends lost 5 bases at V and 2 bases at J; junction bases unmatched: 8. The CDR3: CASSPRLAEPTDTQYF. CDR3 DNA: TGTGCCAGCAGCCCACGACTAGCGGAGCCCACAGATACGCAGTATTTT. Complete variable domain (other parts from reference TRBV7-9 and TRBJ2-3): DTGVSQNPRHKITKRGQNVTFRCDPISEHNRLYWYRQTLGQGPEFLTYFQNEAQLEKSRLLSDRFSAERPKGSFSTLEIQRTEQGDSAMYLCASSPRLAEPTDTQYFGPGTRLTVL.

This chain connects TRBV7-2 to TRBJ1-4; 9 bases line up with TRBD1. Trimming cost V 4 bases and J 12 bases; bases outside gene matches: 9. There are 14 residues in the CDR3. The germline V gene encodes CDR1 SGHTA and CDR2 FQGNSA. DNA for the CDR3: TGTGCCAGCAGCTCCGGACAGGGGAAAACTCAACTGTTTTTT. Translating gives CASSSGQGKTQLFF.

CDR3 amino acids: CAWSVLAGAGEQFF. CDR3 DNA: TGTGCCTGGAGTGTCCTAGCGGGAGCTGGGGAGCAGTTCTTC. V usage is TRBV30 and J usage is TRBJ2-1, with 10 bases fitting TRBD2. Unmatched junction bases numbered 6, after V lost 0 bases and J lost 10 bases. CDR3 length equals 14 residues. Germline V gives CDR1 GTSNPN, CDR2 SVGIG (reference sequence).